This record concerns one T cell receptor beta chain sequence. The data are from a study of CD8+ T cells in alopecia areata. The authors extracted RNA and reverse transcribed it into cDNA as the sequencing template. Produced via immunoSEQ multiplex PCR; TCRdb's table is partial and in-frame only. The table shows 150,000 or so clones, with more than 45% occurring only once. Deletions cut 0 bases from V and 9 bases from J, with 6 bases between. Looked up from germline, CDR1 is SGHDN and CDR2 is FVKESK. The CDR3 contains 12 residues. The sequenced sample consisted of CD4+ T cells sorted from blood. The TCR sequence derives from a human donor with alopecia areata. The rearrangement links TRBV14 to TRBJ2-1; D not certain. CDR3 sequence (DNA): TGTGCCAGCAGCCAAGACGTGGGTGAGCAGTTCTTC. It yields the protein CASSQDVGEQFF.